This T cell receptor beta chain came from a study of monozygotic twins with inflammatory bowel disease. Remarks on this clonotype: Its specificity is unknown.

Overall study findings and caveats: IBD patients, compared with healthy twins, shared fewer clonotypes with others (especially with disease activity).

Each of the TCR libraries took 3500 ng of total RNA. TCRdb reprocessed the 5' RACE reads and keeps a single row for each CDR3 protein, giving no DNA. The data show approximately 210,000 distinct CDR3 sequences, and the top ten clones hold roughly 7.7%. Germline-derived CDR1 and CDR2 are LNHDA and SQIVND (reference sequence). The CDR3 spans 13 residues. The sample comprised blood. The origin of this receptor is a human donor with ulcerative colitis or Crohn's disease, or a healthy co-twin of an affected twin (not recorded which). The rearrangement links TRBV19 to TRBJ2-1. The CDR3 region is CASSISFGGEQFF.